One and the same sample provided the 21 T cell receptor beta chains below, sequenced in a study of T cell changes during pregnancy in multiple sclerosis. Some clones are missing from TCRdb's copy, which holds only in-frame ones; the method was immunoSEQ multiplex PCR. The sample contains 26,000 or so clones, 92% of which appear only once. Specimen: peripheral blood, collected in the first trimester of pregnancy. Every receptor here comes from a female donor in good health, enrolled as a control in a pregnancy study.

The rearrangement joins TRBV2 to TRBJ2-1; D possibly corresponds to TRBD2 (6 bases). This CDR3 has 13 amino acids. Germline loops: CDR1 SNHLY, CDR2 FYNNEI. V was clipped by 4 bases and J by 5 bases, with 9 bases between them. The CDR3 bases are TGTGCCAGCAGTGGGGACTTCGACAATGAGCAGTTCTTC. Amino acid sequence: CASSGDFDNEQFF.

V is TRBV7-9 and J is TRBJ2-1; 9 nucleotides align to TRBD2. Germline loops: CDR1 SEHNR, CDR2 FQNEAQ (reference sequence). Trimming at V came to 7 bases and at J to 4 bases, leaving 11 bases not matched to a gene. The CDR3 has 16 residues. Written as DNA, the CDR3 is TGTGCCAGCACCTTGCTAGCGGGACCGAAATACAATGAGCAGTTCTTC. It is translated as CASTLLAGPKYNEQFF. The variable domain in full, with the rest retrieved from reference TRBV7-9 and TRBJ2-1, is DTGVSQNPRHKITKRGQNVTFRCDPISEHNRLYWYRQTLGQGPEFLTYFQNEAQLEKSRLLSDRFSAERPKGSFSTLEIQRTEQGDSAMYLCASTLLAGPKYNEQFFGPGTRLTVL.

The V call is TRBV6-1, the J call TRBJ1-4, with TRBD1 identical over 8 bases. This CDR3 is built from 14 residues. Trimming at V came to 6 bases and at J to 8 bases, leaving 8 bases not matched to a gene. The V gene's germline CDR1 is MNHNS and CDR2 SASEGT. The CDR3 coding sequence is TGTGCCAGCAGGGAAACCGGGACAGGAGAAAAACTGTTTTTT. Translation: CASRETGTGEKLFF.

This clone has a single count. V usage is TRBV7-9 and J usage is TRBJ1-1; no definite D call. V was cut by 5 bases and J by 6 bases, with 13 bases left in between. The CDR3 length is 13 residues. Germline V lookup: CDR1 SEHNR, CDR2 FQNEAQ (reference sequence). The CDR3 sequence: CASSPEGNAEAFF. The CDR3 DNA sequence: TGTGCCAGCAGCCCGGAGGGAAACGCTGAAGCTTTCTTT.

CDR3 nucleotides: TGTGCCAGCAGCATTCGGGTTCGCACTGAAGCTTTCTTT. Protein sequence: CASSIRVRTEAFF. This chain links TRBV27 with TRBJ1-1; D call uncertain. There are 13 residues in the CDR3. Germline CDR1 and CDR2: MNHEY and SMNVEV (reference sequence). V dropped 6 bases and J dropped 4 bases, with 12 bases sitting between them.

The V and J genes are TRBV18 and TRBJ2-1; no clear D gene. The ends were cut back, 0 bases at V and 9 bases at J, with 6 bases in the middle. CDR1 is KGHSH, CDR2 LQKENI, per germline. The length of the CDR3 is 12 residues. CDR3 sequence (DNA): TGTGCCAGCTCACCACCCCTTAGTGAGCAGTTCTTC. Translated, it gives CASSPPLSEQFF.

The chain carries TRBV6-5 and TRBJ2-5; TRBD2 aligns across 10 bases. The CDR3 is 14 amino acids. V lost 8 bases, J lost 3 bases, and 6 bases stayed unmatched. Germline V lookup: CDR1 MNHEY, CDR2 SVGAGI. The CDR3 loop reads CASRPGLAEETQYF. The CDR3 DNA reads as TGTGCCAGCCGCCCTGGACTAGCGGAAGAGACCCAGTACTTC.

The rearrangement uses TRBV7-9 and TRBJ1-1; 11 positions match TRBD1. The CDR3 is 15 residues long. Germline V gene lookup returns CDR1 SEHNR and CDR2 FQNEAQ (reference sequence). Trimming at V came to 7 bases and at J to 5 bases, leaving 9 bases not matched to a gene. The DNA for the CDR3 is TGTGCCAGCATCGGGCAGGGACAGGGGGTAACTGAAGCTTTCTTT. Its protein is CASIGQGQGVTEAFF.

The genes are TRBV6-6 and TRBJ2-7, with D maybe TRBD1 (6 bases). CDR3 size: 16 residues. Germline CDR1 reads MNHNY; CDR2 reads SVGAGI (reference sequence). Trimming took 2 bases from V and 5 from J, leaving 19 bases between them. The CDR3 region is CASSYGWQGSVDEQYF. As DNA, the CDR3 is TGTGCCAGCAGTTACGGCTGGCAGGGGTCGGTTGACGAGCAGTACTTC.

The chain's CDR3 is CASSVIASNTGELFF. The CDR3 nucleotides read TGTGCCAGCAGCGTAATAGCGTCGAACACCGGGGAGCTGTTTTTT. The chain recombines TRBV9 with TRBJ2-2, with a possible D match to TRBD2 (5 bases). Trimming took 1 base from V and 0 from J, leaving 7 bases between them. The CDR3 loop spans 15 amino acids. CDR1 is SGDLS and CDR2 is YYNGEE in the germline V gene.

The chain is built from TRBV6-6 and TRBJ1-1; maybe TRBD1 (5 bases). V dropped 6 bases and J dropped 0 bases, with 11 bases sitting between them. The CDR3 contains 14 residues. Germline V gene data show CDR1 as MNHNY and CDR2 as SVGAGI (reference sequence). The chain's CDR3 is CASSQGLLNTEAFF. DNA of the CDR3: TGTGCCAGCAGCCAGGGACTGTTGAACACTGAAGCTTTCTTT.

The rearrangement uses TRBV30 and TRBJ2-7, with 11 bases that match TRBD1. V gave up 6 bases and J gave up 2 bases; unmatched junction bases: 9. Germline V gene sequence: CDR1 GTSNPN, CDR2 SVGIG (reference sequence). The CDR3 is made up of 15 amino acids. The CDR3 protein is CACRPRDRGTYEQYF. In nucleotides, the CDR3 is TGTGCCTGCCGACCCCGGGACAGGGGGACCTACGAGCAGTACTTC.

The V call is TRBV30, the J call TRBJ2-2; TRBD1 agrees at 9 bases. V lost 6 bases and J lost 3; bases outside the gene matches: 8. Per the germline V gene, CDR1 is GTSNPN and CDR2 is SVGIG (reference sequence). CDR3 size: 15 residues. Here the CDR3 reads CACMTGGGYTGELFF. DNA for the CDR3: TGTGCCTGCATGACAGGGGGTGGGTACACCGGGGAGCTGTTTTTT.

The chain combines TRBV11-3 with TRBJ2-3; 9 bases fit TRBD2. V lost 8 bases to trimming and J lost 2 bases; unmatched junction nucleotides: 8. The CDR3 covers 15 residues. Germline loops: CDR1 SGHNT, CDR2 YENEEA. CDR3 DNA sequence: TGTGCCAGCGCCCCTGGCGGGGGGGTCACAGATACGCAGTATTTT. This sequence encodes CASAPGGGVTDTQYF.

This chain links TRBV5-6 with TRBJ2-7, with 8 bases matching TRBD1. V was pared by 0 bases and J by 3 bases, with 2 bases of the junction left unmatched. Germline CDR1 SGHDT, CDR2 YYEEEE. The CDR3 is 14 amino acids. The CDR3 loop reads CASSLAGQGYEQYF. CDR3 nucleotide sequence: TGTGCCAGCAGCTTGGCTGGACAGGGCTACGAGCAGTACTTC.

The chain is built from TRBV25-1 and TRBJ2-7; D not certain. The CDR3 covers 14 residues. Germline values: CDR1 MGHDK, CDR2 SYGVNS. V lost 6 bases, J lost 6 bases, and 18 bases lay in between. The DNA for the CDR3 is TGTGCCAGCAGGTCTCAGGCCAGCTTTGGCGAGCAGTACTTC. It yields the protein CASRSQASFGEQYF.

V is TRBV16 and J is TRBJ2-7, with TRBD2 identical over 9 bases. CDR3 length equals 15 residues. Trimming took 0 bases from V and 5 from J; bases not matched to a gene: 5. Germline CDR1 and CDR2: KGHSY and FQNENV. The CDR3 protein is CASSQSPSGTNEQYF. The CDR3 DNA reads TGTGCCAGCAGCCAATCTCCTAGCGGGACTAACGAGCAGTACTTC.

The chain carries TRBV27 and TRBJ1-5, with 7 bases identical to TRBD1. This CDR3 spans 17 amino acids. The germline V gene has CDR1 MNHEY and CDR2 SMNVEV (reference sequence). The V segment lost 4 bases and the J segment 0 bases; nucleotides outside the gene matches: 9. The CDR3 loop is CASSYWDSQYSNQPQHF. CDR3 coding DNA: TGTGCCAGCAGTTACTGGGACAGCCAATATAGCAATCAGCCCCAGCATTTT.

There are a few counts of this clone. The chain combines TRBV19 with TRBJ2-7, with TRBD2 matching 10 bases. With V trimmed by 7 bases and J by 5 bases, 14 bases remained unmatched. The germline CDR1 and CDR2 sequences are LNHDA and SQIVND (reference sequence). The CDR3 spans 16 residues. This CDR3 reads CASTHAASGSFDEQYF. In DNA form, the CDR3 reads TGTGCCAGTACCCATGCCGCTAGCGGGAGCTTTGACGAGCAGTACTTC.

The V call is TRBV7-9, the J call TRBJ2-1, with TRBD2 identical over 8 bases. CDR3 length: 15 amino acids. V shed 5 bases, J shed 4 bases, and the junction held 7 bases outside the gene matches. The germline CDR1 and CDR2 sequences are SEHNR and FQNEAQ (reference sequence). The CDR3: CASSLSGSIYNEQFF. CDR3 nucleotide sequence: TGTGCCAGCAGCCTAAGCGGGAGTATATACAATGAGCAGTTCTTC.

This chain connects TRBV4-1 to TRBJ2-1; TRBD2 aligns across 12 bases. This CDR3 region has 16 residues. Per the germline V gene, CDR1 is MGHRA and CDR2 is YSYEKL. V gave up 0 bases and J gave up 10 bases; unmatched junction bases: 7. The CDR3 here is CASSQEGSLAGGEQFF. DNA of the CDR3: TGCGCCAGCAGCCAAGAGGGTTCACTAGCGGGGGGAGAGCAGTTCTTC.